Presented here are 18 T cell receptor beta chains from one specimen sequenced in a study of T-cell memory formation after mild COVID-19 (dated by TCRdb to 2020 to 2023). The library relied on 5' RACE. This sample was sequenced with an Illumina NovaSeq 6000. The raw public data were reprocessed by TCRdb itself: fastp quality trimming at Q25, MiXCR clonotype calling, in-frame beta chains only. Each entry is one CDR3 protein sequence, shown with its most common DNA and genes. The sample contains about 250,000 distinct CDR3 sequences, about 20% of them found a single time. The ten biggest clones cover roughly 23% of the sample. Material: PBMCs or a T cell subset sorted from them (not recorded which). Receptor source: a man aged 18 to 29 who had mild COVID-19 (a few samples of this study predate the infection). The sample titles of this study are shuffled in the database, so cell type and time point are left out; the donor was told from shared clones.

This clonotype was seen a handful of times. CDR3 in amino acids: CASTGLAVQETQYF. In nucleotides, the CDR3 is TGTGCCAGCACGGGACTAGCGGTTCAAGAGACCCAGTACTTC. The chain couples TRBV2 to TRBJ2-5, with 11 bases lining up with TRBD2. V lost 7 bases to trimming and J lost 2 bases; unmatched junction nucleotides: 3. The CDR3 has 14 amino acids. Germline values: CDR1 SNHLY, CDR2 FYNNEI. Drawing the rest from reference TRBV2 and TRBJ2-5, the complete variable domain is EPEVTQTPSHQVTQMGQEVILRCVPISNHLYFYWYRQILGQKVEFLVSFYNNEISEKSEIFDDQFSVERPDGSNFTLKIRSTKLEDSAMYFCASTGLAVQETQYFGPGTRLLVL.

This clonotype was counted between two and nine times. The chain carries TRBV4-1 and TRBJ1-1; D possibly corresponds to TRBD1 (6 bases). V dropped 0 bases and J dropped 1 base, with 6 bases sitting between them. CDR1 MGHRA and CDR2 YSYEKL come from the germline V gene. The length of the CDR3 is 14 residues. CDR3 DNA: TGCGCCAGCAGCCAAGAGGGACAGAACACTGAAGCTTTCTTT. Translating it yields CASSQEGQNTEAFF.

CDR3 residues: CASSQDFPGGNTEAFF. CDR3 DNA sequence: TGTGCCAGCAGCCAAGATTTTCCGGGAGGGAACACTGAAGCTTTCTTT. The chain carries TRBV3-1 and TRBJ1-1; no clear D. Germline CDR1 is LGHDT and CDR2 is YNNKEL (reference sequence). This CDR3 comprises 16 residues. V lost 0 bases to trimming and J lost 1 base, with 12 bases between them.

This chain connects TRBV12-3 or TRBV12-4 to TRBJ2-3; possibly TRBD1 or TRBD2 for D (5 bases each). The CDR3 has 14 amino acids. V was cut by 6 bases and J by 8 bases, with 18 bases left in between. The chain's CDR3 is CASSVDSPSGTQYF. In DNA, the CDR3 is TGTGCCAGCAGCGTTGACAGCCCAAGCGGTACGCAGTATTTT.

There are a few counts of this clonotype. The chain recombines TRBV20-1 with TRBJ1-5; 7 positions agree with TRBD1. CDR1 is DFQATT, CDR2 SNEGSKA, per germline (reference sequence). The CDR3 has 15 amino acids. The junction had 9 bases not matched to a gene; V was cut back by 1 base and J by 6 bases. CDR3: CSARVGGASGQPQHF. The CDR3 DNA follows: TGCAGTGCTAGAGTAGGGGGCGCGTCGGGTCAGCCCCAGCATTTT.

This clonotype came up a few times. The chain couples TRBV7-8 to TRBJ2-5; the match to TRBD2 covers 10 bases. The V gene end was trimmed by 4 bases and the J gene end by 4 bases; junction bases not matched to a gene: 6. Germline V lookup: CDR1 SGHVS, CDR2 FQNEAQ. The CDR3 has 15 residues. The CDR3 region has the DNA TGTGCCAGCAGCTCCGAGCGGGGGGGTAGAGAGACCCAGTACTTC. It specifies CASSSERGGRETQYF.

This clonotype was observed a few times. The chain has TRBV5-1 and TRBJ2-7, with no clear D. Germline CDR1 reads SGHRS; CDR2 reads YFSETQ. The V end lost 0 bases, the J end lost 5 bases, and 12 bases lay between the germline ends. This CDR3 is 14 amino acids long. The CDR3, as DNA: TGCGCCAGCAGCTTGGAGTCCGCCAGAGACGAGCAGTACGTC. Translation gives CASSLESARDEQYV.

The V and J genes are TRBV7-9 and TRBJ2-7; weak D call: TRBD1 (5 bases). V shed 5 bases and J shed 2 bases, with 19 bases lying between them. Per germline, CDR1 SEHNR and CDR2 FQNEAQ (reference sequence). The CDR3 runs to 16 residues. CDR3 protein: CASSRLDGGAAYEQYV. CDR3 DNA sequence: TGTGCCAGCAGCCGCCTTGATGGTGGGGCCGCCTACGAGCAGTACGTC.

This clonotype was counted between two and nine times. The chain links TRBV28 to TRBJ2-7; D uncertain. The germline V gene has CDR1 MDHEN and CDR2 SYDVKM. Trimming stripped 5 bases from V and 0 bases from J, with 8 bases between. The CDR3 is made up of 13 amino acids. DNA for the CDR3: TGTGCCAGCAGTGCTGTTAGCTCCTACGAGCAGTACGTC. This codes for CASSAVSSYEQYV.

This clonotype has a handful of counts. At one end the junction does not follow the germline gene, possibly because of a read error. The CDR3 sequence is CAISQTGSNYYQPQHF. CDR3 DNA: TGTGCCATCAGTCAAACAGGGAGCAATTATTATCAGCCCCAGCATTTT. This rearrangement joins TRBV6-2 or TRBV6-3 to TRBJ1-5, with D perhaps TRBD1 (6 bases). The CDR3 length is 16 residues. Looked up from germline, CDR1 is MNHEY and CDR2 is SVGEGT.

This clonotype was seen ten or more times. This chain joins TRBV4-1 and TRBJ2-1; no clear D. Germline CDR1 is MGHRA and CDR2 is YSYEKL. The CDR3 runs 13 residues. V was pared by 4 bases and J by 6 bases, with 10 bases between. The CDR3, as DNA: TGCGCCAGCAGCCTATTCGACCTCAATGAGCAGTTCTTC. Translation gives CASSLFDLNEQFF.

This clonotype was seen more than once but under ten times. This chain connects TRBV5-1 to TRBJ1-5; weak D call: TRBD1 (5 bases). Per germline, CDR1 SGHRS and CDR2 YFSETQ. V lost 0 bases and J 4 bases, leaving 14 bases between the germline ends. The CDR3 covers 16 residues. CDR3 protein: CASSLGGNGGNQPQHF. The CDR3 nucleotides are TGCGCCAGCAGCTTGGGGGGGAACGGTGGAAATCAGCCCCAGCATTTT.

This chain connects TRBV19 to TRBJ1-2; D is ambiguous. The germline V and J ends were trimmed by 4 bases and 6 bases, with 12 bases remaining between them. This CDR3 is 13 amino acids long. Germline CDR1 reads LNHDA; CDR2 reads SQIVND (reference sequence). CDR3 protein: CASSTTETHGYTF. DNA of the CDR3: TGTGCCAGTAGTACGACCGAGACGCATGGCTACACCTTC.

The genes are TRBV7-9 and TRBJ2-7, with 7 bases identical to TRBD2. Unmatched junction bases numbered 7, after V lost 5 bases and J lost 3 bases. The germline V gene encodes CDR1 SEHNR and CDR2 FQNEAQ (reference sequence). The CDR3 runs 14 residues. The CDR3 region has the DNA TGTGCCAGCAGCCCCCCTTCGGGGGGCTACGAGCAGTACTTC. Its protein product is CASSPPSGGYEQYF.

This chain uses TRBV6-5 with TRBJ2-2; D possibly corresponds to TRBD2 (6 bases). Per the germline V gene, CDR1 is MNHEY and CDR2 is SVGAGI. The CDR3 sequence is 16 residues long. With 2 bases removed from V and 7 bases from J, the gap between germline ends came to 17 bases. Here the CDR3 reads CASSYVRDVGGGELFF. The DNA of the CDR3 is TGTGCCAGCAGTTACGTTAGGGACGTGGGAGGCGGGGAGCTGTTTTTT.

There are many counts of this clonotype. The genes are TRBV27 and TRBJ1-5, with a possible D match to TRBD1 (5 bases). The germline CDR1 and CDR2 sequences are MNHEY and SMNVEV (reference sequence). The CDR3 sequence is 13 residues long. Deletions cut 3 bases from V and 7 bases from J, with 10 bases between. The CDR3 DNA reads as TGTGCCAGCAGTTTCGAAGGGGCACAGCCCCAGCATTTT. Encoded protein: CASSFEGAQPQHF.

The genes are TRBV19 and TRBJ2-3, with D uncertain. The CDR3 covers 15 residues. CDR1 and CDR2 (germline): LNHDA, SQIVND (reference sequence). Trimming removed 5 bases at V and 1 base at J, with 13 bases between. This CDR3 reads CASSGAGLGTDTQYF. In DNA form, the CDR3 reads TGTGCCAGTAGTGGAGCCGGCCTAGGCACAGATACGCAGTATTTT.

This clonotype appeared many times. The genes are TRBV3-1 and TRBJ2-2; no definite D call. V lost 5 bases, J lost 4 bases, and 5 bases lay in between. There are 12 residues in the CDR3. Germline CDR1 LGHDT, CDR2 YNNKEL (reference sequence). CDR3 coding DNA: TGTGCCAGCAGCTACGGCACCGGGGAGCTGTTTTTT. Residues: CASSYGTGELFF.